The clone carrying this T cell receptor beta chain was seen at least ten times. The sample comes from a study of human T cells and chemical hapten exposure. Using its own MiXCR run on the RACE reads, TCRdb lists one record per CDR3 protein. Among roughly 380,000 distinct CDR3 sequences listed, around 4.8% were seen once. Germline loops: CDR1 SGHTA, CDR2 FQGNSA. The CDR3 has 14 residues. The junction had 6 bases not matched to a gene; V was cut back by 4 bases and J by 5 bases. Time point indicated: patch test 1, 2 weeks after DPC sensitization. This sample's treatment: therapeutic diphenylcyclopropenone sensitization with weekly scalp DPC.

Sequences were derived from whole blood, sampled in connection with sensitization to the hapten diphenylcyclopropenone (DPC). This sequence was found in a woman aged 45-60 years with alopecia areata. Some clones in this sample may be carry-over from other donors' samples. V gene TRBV7-2 combines with J gene TRBJ2-3; 7 bases align to TRBD1. CDR3 in DNA: TGTGCCAGCAGCTGGAGACAGGGCGAAGATACGCAGTATTTT. Residues: CASSWRQGEDTQYF.